This T cell receptor beta chain stems from a study of T cells in Graves' hyperthyroidism and ophthalmopathy. Study-wide results and caveats: Among thyroid clonotypes expanded above 0.001, most also appeared in blood.

This clonotype was seen ten or more times. Its target is unknown. Each ophthalmopathy patient scored at least 3 on the Clinical Activity Score and at least 4 on NOSPECS grade, with duration under 3 months. RNA transcripts were the template for amplifying TCR beta CDR3 regions. An initial round of RT-PCR targeting the TCR CDR3 relied on the HTBI primer set. TCRdb re-called the multiplex PCR reads through MiXCR, storing one row per CDR3 protein. In the table there are approximately 610,000 distinct CDR3 sequences, about 15% of which are singletons. Trimming removed 5 bases at V and 4 bases at J, with 15 bases between. CDR3 length: 15 residues. Looked up from germline, CDR1 is MNHNS and CDR2 is SASEGT.

Input material: blood. V is TRBV6-1 and J is TRBJ1-5, with D maybe TRBD1 (5 bases). The receptor's source is a woman aged 40 to 49 with Graves' ophthalmopathy. The CDR3 DNA follows: TGTGCCAGCAGTACACGGGACCTCGGGAATCAGCCCCAGCATTTT. Protein product: CASSTRDLGNQPQHF.